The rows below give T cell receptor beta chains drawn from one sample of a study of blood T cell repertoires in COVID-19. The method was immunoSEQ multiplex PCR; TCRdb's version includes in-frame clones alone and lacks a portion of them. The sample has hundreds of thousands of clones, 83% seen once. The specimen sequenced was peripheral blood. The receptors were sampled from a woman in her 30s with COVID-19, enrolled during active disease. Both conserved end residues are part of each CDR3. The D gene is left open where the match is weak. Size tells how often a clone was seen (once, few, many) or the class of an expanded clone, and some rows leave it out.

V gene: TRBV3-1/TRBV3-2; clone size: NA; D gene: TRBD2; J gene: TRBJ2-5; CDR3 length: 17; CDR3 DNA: TGTGCCAGCAGCCAATCTTCGGGACTAGCGGGAGGAGAGACCCAGTACTTC; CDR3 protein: CASSQSSGLAGGETQYF
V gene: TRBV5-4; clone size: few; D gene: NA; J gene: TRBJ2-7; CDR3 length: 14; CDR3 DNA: TGTGCCAGCAGCTTGGCCACAGGTGCCTACGAGCAGTACTTC; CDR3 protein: CASSLATGAYEQYF
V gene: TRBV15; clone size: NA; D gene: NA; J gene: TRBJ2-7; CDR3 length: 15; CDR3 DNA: TGTGCCACCAGCTCTCACTGGGGCCCAACCTACGAGCAGTACTTC; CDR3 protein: CATSSHWGPTYEQYF
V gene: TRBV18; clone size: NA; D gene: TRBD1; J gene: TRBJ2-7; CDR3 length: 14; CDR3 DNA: TGTGCCAGCTCACCTTTGCAGGGGGCGGGTGAGCAGTACTTC; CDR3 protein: CASSPLQGAGEQYF
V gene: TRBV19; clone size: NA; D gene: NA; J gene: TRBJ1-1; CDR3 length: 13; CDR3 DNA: TGTGCCAGTAGATCTCAGGTGAACACTGAAGCTTTCTTT; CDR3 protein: CASRSQVNTEAFF
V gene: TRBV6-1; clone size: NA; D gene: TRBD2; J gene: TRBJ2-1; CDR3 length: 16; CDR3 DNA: TGTGCCAGCAGTGTGGGAGGCGGGAGGGCCGTCAATGAGCAGTTCTTC; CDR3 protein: CASSVGGGRAVNEQFF
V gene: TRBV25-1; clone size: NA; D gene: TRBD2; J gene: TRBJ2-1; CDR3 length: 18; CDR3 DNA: TGTGCCAGCAGTACCCTAGCGGGAGGAGGGAGCTCCTACAATGAGCAGTTCTTC; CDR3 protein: CASSTLAGGGSSYNEQFF
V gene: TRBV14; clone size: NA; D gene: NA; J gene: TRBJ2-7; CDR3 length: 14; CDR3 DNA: TGTGCCAGCAGCCAATTGGACAGTGCCTACGAGCAGTACTTC; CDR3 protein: CASSQLDSAYEQYF
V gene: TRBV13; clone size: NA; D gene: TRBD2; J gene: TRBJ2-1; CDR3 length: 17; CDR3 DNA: TGTGCCAGCAGTCCTAACCTTCCGGGGGGGCCCTACAATGAGCAGTTCTTC; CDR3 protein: CASSPNLPGGPYNEQFF
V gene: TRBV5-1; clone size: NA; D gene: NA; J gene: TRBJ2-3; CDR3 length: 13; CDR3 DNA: TGCGCCAGCAGCTTGGCCGGCACAGATACGCAGTATTTT; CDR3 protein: CASSLAGTDTQYF
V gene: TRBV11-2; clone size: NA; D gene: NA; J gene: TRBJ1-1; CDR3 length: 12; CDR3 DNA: TGTGCCAGCACCTTAGGGGGGGTCGTGGCTTTCTTT; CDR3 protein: CASTLGGVVAFF
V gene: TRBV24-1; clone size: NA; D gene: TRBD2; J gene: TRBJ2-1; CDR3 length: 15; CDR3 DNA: TGTGCCACCAGTGATTTGCGGGGGGGAATAAATGAGCAGTTCTTC; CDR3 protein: CATSDLRGGINEQFF
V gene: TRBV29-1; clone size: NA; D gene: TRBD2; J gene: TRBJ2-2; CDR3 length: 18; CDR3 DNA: TGCAGCGTTGAAGGGGGACTAGCGGGGGGCCTTGGCACCGGGGAGCTGTTTTTT; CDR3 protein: CSVEGGLAGGLGTGELFF
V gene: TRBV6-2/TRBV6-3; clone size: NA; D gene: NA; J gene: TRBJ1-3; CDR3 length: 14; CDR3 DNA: TGTGCCAGCAGTTATACAGGGACGGTGGACACCATATATTTT; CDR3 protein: CASSYTGTVDTIYF
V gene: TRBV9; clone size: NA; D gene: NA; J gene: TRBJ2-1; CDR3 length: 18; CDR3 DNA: TGTGCCAGCAGCGAAAACCCACGACTAGAACCGGCAAACAATGAGCAGTTCTTC; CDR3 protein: CASSENPRLEPANNEQFF
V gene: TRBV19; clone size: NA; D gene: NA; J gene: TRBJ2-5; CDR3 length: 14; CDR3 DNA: TGTGCCAGTAGTAAACTGGGGGCAGGGGAGACCCAGTACTTC; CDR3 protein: CASSKLGAGETQYF
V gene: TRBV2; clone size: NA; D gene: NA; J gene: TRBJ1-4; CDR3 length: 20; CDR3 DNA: TGTGCCAGCAGTGAAGCGCTTGGTAGGGGGATAGGGGCAACTAATGAAAAACTGTTTTTT; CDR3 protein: CASSEALGRGIGATNEKLFF
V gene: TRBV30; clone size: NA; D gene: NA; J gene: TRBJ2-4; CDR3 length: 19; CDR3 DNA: TGTGCCTGGAGTGTAAACGGTGGTCTAGGTTCCGGGGCCAAAAACATTCAGTACTTC; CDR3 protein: CAWSVNGGLGSGAKNIQYF
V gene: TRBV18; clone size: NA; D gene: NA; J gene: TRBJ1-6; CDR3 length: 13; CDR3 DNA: TGTGCCAGCTCCCACAAGCAGGATTCACCCCTCCACTTT; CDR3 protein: CASSHKQDSPLHF
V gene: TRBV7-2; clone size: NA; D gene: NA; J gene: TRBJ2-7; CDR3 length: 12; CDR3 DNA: TGTGCCAGCAGCTTAGAGGCGGGCCTTGTGCACTTC; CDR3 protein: CASSLEAGLVHF
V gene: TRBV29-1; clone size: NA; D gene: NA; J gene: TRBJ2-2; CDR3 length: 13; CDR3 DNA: TGCAGCGTTGACCAGAAGAACACCGGGGAGCTGTTTTTT; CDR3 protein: CSVDQKNTGELFF
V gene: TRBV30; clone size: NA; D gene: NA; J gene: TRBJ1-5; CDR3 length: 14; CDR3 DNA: TGTGCCTGGAGTGTACGCGGGCTTTTACAGCCCCAGCATTTT; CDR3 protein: CAWSVRGLLQPQHF
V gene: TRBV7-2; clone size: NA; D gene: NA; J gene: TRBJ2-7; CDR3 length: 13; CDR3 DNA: TGTGCCAGCAGCTTAGGCAGTTACTACGAGCAGTACTTC; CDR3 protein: CASSLGSYYEQYF
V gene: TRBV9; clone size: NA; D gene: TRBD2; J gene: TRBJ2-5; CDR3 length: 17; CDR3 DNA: TGTGCCAGCAGCGTAGAAGTGGGGACTAGCGGAGAAGAGACCCAGTACTTC; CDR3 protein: CASSVEVGTSGEETQYF
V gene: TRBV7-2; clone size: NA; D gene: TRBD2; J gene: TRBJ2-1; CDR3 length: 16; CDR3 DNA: TGTGCCAGCAGCTTAGTAGCGGGTGGAGTTGGCAATGAGCAGTTCTTC; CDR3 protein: CASSLVAGGVGNEQFF
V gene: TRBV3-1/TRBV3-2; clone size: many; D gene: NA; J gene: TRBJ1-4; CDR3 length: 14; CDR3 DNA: TGTGCCAGCAGCCAGGGTGGGGCGCGGGAAAAACTGTTTTTT; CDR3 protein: CASSQGGAREKLFF
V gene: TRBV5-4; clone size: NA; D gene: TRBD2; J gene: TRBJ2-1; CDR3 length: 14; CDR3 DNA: TGTGCCAGCAGCTATGGACTAGCGGGGGGGGAGCAGTTCTTC; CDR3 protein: CASSYGLAGGEQFF
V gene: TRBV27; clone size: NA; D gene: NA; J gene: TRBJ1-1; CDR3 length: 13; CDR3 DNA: TGTGCCAGCAGTTCCTCCGACACGCAAAAAGCTTTCTTT; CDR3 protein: CASSSSDTQKAFF
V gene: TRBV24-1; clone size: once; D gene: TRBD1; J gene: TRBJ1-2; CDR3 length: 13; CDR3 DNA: TGTGCCACCAGTGACCCAGACAGGGGGGGCTACACCTTC; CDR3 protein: CATSDPDRGGYTF
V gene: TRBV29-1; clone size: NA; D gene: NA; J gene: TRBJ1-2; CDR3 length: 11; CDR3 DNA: TGCAGCGTTGAATCCCCGGGAGGCTACACCTTC; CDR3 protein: CSVESPGGYTF
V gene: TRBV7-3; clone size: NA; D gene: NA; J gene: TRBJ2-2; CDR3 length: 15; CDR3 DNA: TGTGCCAGCAGCTTAAGCGGGGTCAACACCGGGGAGCTGTTTTTT; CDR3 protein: CASSLSGVNTGELFF
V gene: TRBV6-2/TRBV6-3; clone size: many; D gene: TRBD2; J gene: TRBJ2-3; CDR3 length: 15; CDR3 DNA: TGTGCCAGCAGTTACTCGGGCGGGGGGGCGTATACGCAGTATTTT; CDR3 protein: CASSYSGGGAYTQYF
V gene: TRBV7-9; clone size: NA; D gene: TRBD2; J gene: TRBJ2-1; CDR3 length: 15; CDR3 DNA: TGTGCCAGCAGCTTTGTATCTAGCGGGAACAATGAGCAGTTCTTC; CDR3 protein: CASSFVSSGNNEQFF
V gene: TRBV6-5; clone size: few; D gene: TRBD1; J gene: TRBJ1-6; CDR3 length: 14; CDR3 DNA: TGTGCCACCCACCGAACAGGGGGTACGACACCCCTCCACTTT; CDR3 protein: CATHRTGGTTPLHF
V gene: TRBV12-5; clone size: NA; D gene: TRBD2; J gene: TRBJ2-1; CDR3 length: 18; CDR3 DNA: TGTGCTAGTGGTTCCGGATTCAGGGGACTAGCGAGCTACAATGAGCAGTTCTTC; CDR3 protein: CASGSGFRGLASYNEQFF
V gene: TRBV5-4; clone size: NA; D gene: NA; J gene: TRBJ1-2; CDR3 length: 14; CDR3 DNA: TGTGCCAGCAGCCCGGGGGTCGGATTCTATGGCTACACCTTC; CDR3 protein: CASSPGVGFYGYTF
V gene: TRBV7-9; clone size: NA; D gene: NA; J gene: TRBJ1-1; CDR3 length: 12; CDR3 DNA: TGTGCCAGCAGCTTACATAACACTGAAGCTTTCTTT; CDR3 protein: CASSLHNTEAFF
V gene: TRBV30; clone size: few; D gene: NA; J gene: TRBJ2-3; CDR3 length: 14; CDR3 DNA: TGTGCCTGGAGTGCCACAAAAGGCACAGATACGCAGTATTTT; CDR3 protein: CAWSATKGTDTQYF
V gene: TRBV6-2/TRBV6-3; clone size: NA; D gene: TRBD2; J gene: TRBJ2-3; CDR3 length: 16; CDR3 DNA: TGTGCCAGCAGCTCGGGGATCGGGGGGGCTGTGGATACGCAGTATTTT; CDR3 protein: CASSSGIGGAVDTQYF
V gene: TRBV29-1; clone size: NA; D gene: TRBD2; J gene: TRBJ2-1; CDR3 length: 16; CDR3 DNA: TGCAGCGTTGGTGGACTAGCGGATAGCTCCTACAATGAGCAGTTCTTC; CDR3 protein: CSVGGLADSSYNEQFF
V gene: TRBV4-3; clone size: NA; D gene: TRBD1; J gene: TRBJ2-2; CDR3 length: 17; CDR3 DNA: TGCGCCAGCAGCCAAGACAAGTTGGACAGGTACACCGGGGAGCTGTTTTTT; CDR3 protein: CASSQDKLDRYTGELFF
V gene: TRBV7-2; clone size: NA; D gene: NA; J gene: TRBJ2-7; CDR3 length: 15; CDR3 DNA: TGTGCCAGCAGCTTAGTCGCGGGCGGCCTCTACGAGCAGTACTTC; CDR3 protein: CASSLVAGGLYEQYF
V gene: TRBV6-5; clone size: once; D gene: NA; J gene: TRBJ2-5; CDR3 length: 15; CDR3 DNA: TGTGCCAGCAGTTACTCGAGCTCGAGCATCCCGACCCAGTACTTC; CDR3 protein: CASSYSSSSIPTQYF
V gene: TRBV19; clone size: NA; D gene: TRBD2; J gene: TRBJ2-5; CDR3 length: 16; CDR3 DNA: TGTGCCAGTAGTATTCGTCTAGGGGAGGGCCGGGAGACCCAGTACTTC; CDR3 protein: CASSIRLGEGRETQYF
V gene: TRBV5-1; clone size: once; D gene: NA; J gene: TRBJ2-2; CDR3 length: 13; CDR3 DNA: TGCGCCAGCAGCTTGAGACAGATCGGGGAGCTGTTTTTT; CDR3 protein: CASSLRQIGELFF
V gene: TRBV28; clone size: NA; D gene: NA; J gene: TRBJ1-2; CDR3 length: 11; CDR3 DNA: TGTGCCAGCAGTTTAGGGCGTGGCTACACCTTC; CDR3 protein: CASSLGRGYTF
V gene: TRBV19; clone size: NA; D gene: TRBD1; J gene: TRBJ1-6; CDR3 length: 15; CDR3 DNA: TGTGCCAGTATCTCGGGACAGGCCGATAATTCACCCCTCCACTTT; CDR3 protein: CASISGQADNSPLHF
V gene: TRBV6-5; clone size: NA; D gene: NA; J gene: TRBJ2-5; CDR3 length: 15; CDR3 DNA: TGTGCCAGCAGTTACGGACAGCCCAACCAAGAGACCCAGTACTTC; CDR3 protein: CASSYGQPNQETQYF
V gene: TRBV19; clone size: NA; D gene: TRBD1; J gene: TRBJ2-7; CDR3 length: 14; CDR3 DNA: TGTGCCAGTAGTGCCAGGGGGAGCTCCTACGAGCAGTACTTC; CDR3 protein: CASSARGSSYEQYF
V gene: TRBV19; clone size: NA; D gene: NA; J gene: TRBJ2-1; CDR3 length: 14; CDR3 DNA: TGTGCCAGTGGCCGCCGGGTCTCCTACAATGAGCAGTTCTTC; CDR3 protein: CASGRRVSYNEQFF
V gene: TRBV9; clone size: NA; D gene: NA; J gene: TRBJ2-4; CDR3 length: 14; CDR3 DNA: TGTGCCAGCAGCCCCACTGGAGGGACGAACATTCAGTACTTC; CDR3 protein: CASSPTGGTNIQYF
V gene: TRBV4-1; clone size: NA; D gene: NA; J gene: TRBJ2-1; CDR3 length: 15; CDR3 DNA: TGCGCCAGCAGCCAATTTATTGGACAAGTGGGTGAGCAGTTCTTC; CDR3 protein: CASSQFIGQVGEQFF